This TCR beta chain was observed in a study of OX40 agonist ivuxolimab in advanced cancers. Overall study findings and caveats: Partial responders receiving 0.1-3.0 mg/kg showed among the lowest clonal expansion.

Trimming cost V 2 bases and J 7 bases, with 8 bases left between them. Germline V CDR1 and CDR2: MNHEY, SVGAGI. The CDR3 spans 12 residues. As regards this clone: Its antigen is unidentified.

Data came from immunoSEQ multiplex PCR; TCRdb stores just in-frame clones and leaves some out. The data contain 30,000 to 35,000 clones, about four fifths of them singletons. This clonotype originated in an adult with an advanced solid tumor such as melanoma, head and neck, liver or kidney cancer. This sample comprised CD4+ or CD8+ T cells sorted from blood, obtained in a trial of the OX40 agonist ivuxolimab. The chain carries TRBV6-5 and TRBJ2-5, with D possibly called TRBD1 or TRBD2 (5 bases each). In nucleotides, the CDR3 is TGTGCCAGCAGTTACGGGGGTGGGACCCAGTACTTC. Its translation is CASSYGGGTQYF.